A selection of T cell receptor beta chains follows, all from one sample in a study of cytomegalovirus exposure and HLA in healthy donors. Clones were read by immunoSEQ multiplex PCR, and TCRdb kept only the in-frame ones, dropping some. This table has about 200,000 clones, 83% appearing once. Sequenced input: PBMCs. All receptors derive from a girl between 10 and 17 years old in good health and CMV-seronegative. CDR3s include the opening cysteine and the closing phenylalanine or tryptophan. Each record gives: CDR3 length, V gene, clone size, J gene, D gene, CDR3 protein, CDR3 DNA. D genes are given only for firm matches. Clone size is shown for a subset of rows, as once, few, many or a class of expanded clone.

>17|TRBV7-8|-|TRBJ1-3|-
CASSAQGLQGTGNTIYF
TGTGCCAGCAGCGCCCAGGGCTTACAGGGAACAGGAAACACCATATATTTT
>14|TRBV9|-|TRBJ2-7|TRBD1
CASSIGQGENEQYF
TGTGCCAGCAGCATAGGACAGGGGGAAAACGAGCAGTACTTC
>16|TRBV4-1|-|TRBJ2-3|TRBD2
CASSTSGGITTDTQYF
TGCGCCAGCAGCACGAGCGGGGGGATTACCACAGATACGCAGTATTTT
>14|TRBV30|-|TRBJ1-2|TRBD1
CAWTRQGVLNGYTF
TGTGCCTGGACTAGACAGGGAGTTCTTAATGGCTACACCTTC
>15|TRBV10-1|-|TRBJ2-3|-
CASSESQAPTDTQYF
TGCGCCAGCAGTGAGTCGCAGGCCCCAACAGATACGCAGTATTTT
>14|TRBV28|-|TRBJ2-2|-
CASRVGGNTGELFF
TGTGCCAGCAGAGTGGGGGGGAACACCGGGGAGCTGTTTTTT
>13|TRBV27|-|TRBJ1-2|-
CASSDVGGSGYTF
TGTGCCAGCAGTGATGTGGGAGGAAGTGGCTACACCTTC
>13|TRBV13|few|TRBJ2-7|TRBD2
CASSLARGYEQYF
TGTGCCAGCAGCTTGGCGCGGGGGTACGAGCAGTACTTC
>16|TRBV11-2|-|TRBJ2-7|-
CASSLDGGHSGDEQYF
TGTGCCAGCAGCTTAGATGGTGGCCACTCGGGGGACGAGCAGTACTTC
>16|TRBV7-2|-|TRBJ2-1|-
CASSLTQNAVRNEQFF
TGTGCCAGCAGCCTGACGCAGAATGCGGTACGCAATGAGCAGTTCTTC
>15|TRBV4-1|-|TRBJ2-1|TRBD1
CASSQSRGLGNEQFF
TGCGCCAGCAGCCAGTCGAGGGGGCTGGGGAATGAGCAGTTCTTC
>14|TRBV2|-|TRBJ2-2|TRBD2
CASSVYGGTGELFF
TGTGCCAGCAGTGTGTACGGGGGGACCGGGGAGCTGTTTTTT
>13|TRBV25-1|-|TRBJ1-2|-
CASSEDSVYGYTF
TGTGCCAGCAGTGAAGACAGTGTCTATGGCTACACCTTC
>10|TRBV2|-|TRBJ1-1|TRBD1
CARDRVEAFF
TGTGCCCGAGACAGGGTCGAAGCTTTCTTT
>13|TRBV5-4|-|TRBJ2-7|-
CASSLDRTYEQYF
TGTGCCAGCAGCTTGGACAGGACCTACGAGCAGTACTTC
>16|TRBV6-1|-|TRBJ2-7|TRBD2
CASSEPAGDPSYEQYF
TGTGCCAGCAGTGAACCGGCGGGAGATCCCTCCTACGAGCAGTACTTC
>16|TRBV27|-|TRBJ1-1|-
CASSLKYGGVNTEAFF
TGTGCCAGCAGTTTAAAGTACGGAGGGGTGAACACTGAAGCTTTCTTT
>13|TRBV5-1|-|TRBJ2-7|TRBD1
CASSRDRGYEQYF
TGCGCCAGCAGCCGAGACAGGGGCTACGAGCAGTACTTC
>14|TRBV7-9|-|TRBJ2-1|TRBD1
CASSLMTGEVEQFF
TGTGCCAGCAGCTTGATGACAGGGGAGGTTGAGCAGTTCTTC
>15|TRBV6-1|-|TRBJ2-7|-
CASTEEAGVYHEQYF
TGTGCCAGCACAGAGGAGGCAGGGGTTTACCACGAGCAGTACTTC
>15|TRBV6-4|-|TRBJ2-3|TRBD2
CASSAIAGGTDTQYF
TGTGCCAGCAGTGCCATAGCGGGGGGCACAGATACGCAGTATTTT
>18|TRBV7-9|-|TRBJ2-3|TRBD2
CASSSLAGTPIPTDTQYF
TGTGCCAGCAGCTCACTAGCGGGGACACCAATCCCCACAGATACGCAGTATTTT
>10|TRBV28|-|TRBJ2-5|-
CASSQGTQYF
TGTGCCAGCAGTCAGGGGACCCAGTACTTC
>14|TRBV30|-|TRBJ1-3|TRBD1
CAWSWDSSGNTIYF
TGTGCCTGGAGTTGGGACAGCTCTGGAAACACCATATATTTT
>12|TRBV27|-|TRBJ2-7|TRBD2
CASSYMGGGQYF
TGTGCCAGCAGTTACATGGGCGGGGGGCAGTACTTC
>18|TRBV4-2|-|TRBJ1-4|TRBD1
CASSQVLTGAVASEKLFF
TGTGCCAGCAGCCAAGTCCTAACAGGGGCAGTAGCGTCAGAAAAACTGTTTTTT
>14|TRBV4-2|-|TRBJ2-2|TRBD1
CASSRQGDTGELFF
TGTGCCAGCAGCCGACAGGGTGACACCGGGGAGCTGTTTTTT